This passage covers 11 T cell receptor beta chains from one sample sequenced in a study of CD8+ T cells in alopecia areata. Reverse transcribed after extraction, RNA yielded cDNA as the sequencing template. The repertoire was sequenced with immunoSEQ multiplex PCR; TCRdb's copy has only in-frame clones and lacks some. The table shows about 110,000 clones, with approximately 63% occurring only once. The sequencing input was CD8+ T cells sorted from blood. The receptor set was obtained from a human donor in good health.

The genes are TRBV28 and TRBJ1-1; perhaps TRBD1 as D (5 bases). The length of the CDR3 is 14 residues. Trimming removed 3 bases from V and 3 bases from J, with 11 bases in between. Germline V CDR1 and CDR2: MDHEN, SYDVKM. As DNA, the CDR3 is TGTGCCAGCAGTTTTGATTGGGACCACACTGAAGCTTTCTTT. Protein product: CASSFDWDHTEAFF.

In its sample, this clone was seen a few times. V is TRBV2 and J is TRBJ1-6; TRBD1 agrees at 10 bases. The CDR3 consists of 14 residues. V lost 7 bases to trimming and J lost 7 bases; unmatched junction nucleotides: 4. Per germline, CDR1 SNHLY and CDR2 FYNNEI. Here the CDR3 reads CASTGTGENSPLHF. CDR3 sequence (DNA): TGTGCCAGCACCGGGACAGGGGAGAATTCACCCCTCCACTTT.

This clone was observed a few times. The genes are TRBV27 and TRBJ2-7, with 8 bases fitting TRBD1. In germline, CDR1 is MNHEY, CDR2 SMNVEV (reference sequence). CDR3 length: 15 residues. V shed 3 bases, J shed 1 base, and the junction held 5 bases outside the gene matches. The CDR3 nucleotides are TGTGCCAGCAGTTTGGGGACAGGTGCTTCCTACGAGCAGTACTTC. Protein product: CASSLGTGASYEQYF.

The V and J genes are TRBV7-6 and TRBJ1-1; a weak D match, TRBD1 (5 bases). Between the trimmed V and J ends, which lost 3 bases and 0 bases, there was a span of 14 bases. Germline lookup yields CDR1 SGHVS and CDR2 FNYEAQ. This CDR3 spans 16 amino acids. The CDR3 nucleotides are TGTGCCAGCAGCTTGCCACAGGACACATTGAACACTGAAGCTTTCTTT. Its translation is CASSLPQDTLNTEAFF.

Concerning this clone: This specimen includes other DNA sequences encoding the same CDR3. This rearrangement joins TRBV5-6 to TRBJ2-1; D is undetermined. The germline gives CDR1 SGHDT, CDR2 YYEEEE. The V end lost 2 bases, the J end lost 7 bases, and 4 bases lay between the germline ends. This CDR3 spans 11 amino acids. The CDR3 DNA reads as TGTGCCAGCAGCTTATCGAATGAGCAGTTCTTC. It yields the protein CASSLSNEQFF.

The chain joins TRBV4-1 to TRBJ1-1, with D perhaps TRBD1 (5 bases). The CDR3 sequence is 15 residues long. Germline V gives CDR1 MGHRA, CDR2 YSYEKL. Trimming left V 0 bases short and J 3 bases short, with 11 bases between. Here the CDR3 reads CASSQESGRDTEAFF. The CDR3 DNA reads as TGCGCCAGCAGCCAAGAGTCAGGGCGGGACACTGAAGCTTTCTTT.

The chain is built from TRBV14 and TRBJ1-1; D may be TRBD1 (5 bases). The CDR3 is 16 residues long. Germline-derived CDR1 and CDR2 are SGHDN and FVKESK. V lost 0 bases and J lost 2, with 13 bases in between. The CDR3 nucleotides are TGTGCCAGCAGCCAAGAAGGGTGGGGCCATAACACTGAAGCTTTCTTT. This sequence encodes CASSQEGWGHNTEAFF. Based on the CDR3 plus reference TRBV14 and TRBJ1-1, the full variable domain is EAGVTQFPSHSVIEKGQTVTLRCDPISGHDNLYWYRRVMGKEIKFLLHFVKESKQDESGMPNNRFLAERTGGTYSTLKVQPAELEDSGVYFCASSQEGWGHNTEAFFGQGTRLTVV.

The chain joins TRBV29-1 to TRBJ2-7; 10 bases are shared with TRBD2. Germline V gives CDR1 SQVTM, CDR2 ANQGSEA. The length of the CDR3 is 13 residues. V trimming: 4 bases; J trimming: 5 bases; junction bases outside the gene matches: 5. The CDR3 is CSVVLAGENEQYF. In DNA, the CDR3 is TGCAGCGTTGTTCTAGCGGGGGAAAACGAGCAGTACTTC.

In DNA, the CDR3 is TGTGCCAGCAGCTTGGGGGGGCCTCCCTTGGGTGAGCAGTTCTTC. This gives the protein CASSLGGPPLGEQFF. This chain uses TRBV13 with TRBJ2-1; tentatively, D is TRBD2 (7 bases). Germline CDR1 PRHDT, CDR2 FYEKMQ (reference sequence). V was cut by 3 bases and J by 9 bases, with 18 bases left in between. CDR3 length: 15 amino acids.

The chain combines TRBV29-1 with TRBJ1-2, with D uncertain. The CDR3 has 14 amino acids. V lost 3 bases, J lost 4 bases, and 15 bases lay in between. Looked up from germline, CDR1 is SQVTM and CDR2 is ANQGSEA. DNA of the CDR3: TGCAGCGTTGAGAGTCCGGAGGTCATCTATGGCTACACCTTC. The encoded protein is CSVESPEVIYGYTF.

This clone turned up a few times. The chain joins TRBV28 to TRBJ2-1; a possible D gene is TRBD1 (6 bases). The V and J ends lost 3 bases and 12 bases respectively, with 18 bases between them. Germline lookup yields CDR1 MDHEN and CDR2 SYDVKM. The CDR3 spans 14 residues. In nucleotides, the CDR3 is TGTGCCAGCAGTTTTCCGGGACACCTTAAGGGGCAGTTCTTC. Amino acids: CASSFPGHLKGQFF.